This is a list of T cell receptor beta chains from one sample in a study of blood T cell repertoires in COVID-19. Sequencing was performed with immunoSEQ multiplex PCR; in TCRdb, only in-frame clones are kept and a portion is missing. Altogether under 200,000 clones are present, over 70% being singletons, with the ten largest covering 5.6%. What was sequenced was PBMCs or T cells enriched from blood (not recorded which). These receptors all stem from a woman in her 40s with acute COVID-19. Each CDR3 is given with its conserved first and last residue. D genes are given only for firm matches. Expanded clones are given a class, and other clones once, few, many or no size at all.

j_call d_call v_call clone_size cdr3_aa cdr3_nt
TRBJ2-1 TRBD2 TRBV2 once CASSEGLVGGNEQFF TGTGCCAGCAGTGAGGGACTAGTGGGCGGCAATGAGCAGTTCTTC
TRBJ2-1 - TRBV5-1 - CASSLELGRNEQFF TGCGCCAGCAGCTTGGAATTGGGGCGGAATGAGCAGTTCTTC
TRBJ2-1 TRBD2 TRBV29-1 - CSPGAGNEQFF TGCAGCCCCGGAGCGGGAAATGAGCAGTTCTTC
TRBJ2-2 TRBD1 TRBV7-8 - CASSLVKVGQQNTGELFF TGTGCCAGCAGCTTAGTTAAAGTGGGACAGCAGAACACCGGGGAGCTGTTTTTT
TRBJ1-2 TRBD1 TRBV7-9 - CASSRGQGMHGYTF TGTGCCAGCAGCAGAGGACAGGGGATGCATGGCTACACCTTC
TRBJ1-2 - TRBV5-4 - CASSLDRLNYGYTF TGTGCCAGCAGCTTGGACAGGCTTAACTATGGCTACACCTTC
TRBJ1-3 TRBD1 TRBV11-2 - CASSTGGSGNTIYF TGTGCCAGCAGCACAGGGGGCTCTGGAAACACCATATATTTT
TRBJ2-2 - TRBV21-1 once CASSFCGGRGQPTGELFF TGTGCCAGCAGCTTCTGCGGGGGCAGGGGGCAACCTACCGGGGAGCTGTTTTTT
TRBJ2-7 TRBD2 TRBV5-1 - CASSFRAGEANSYEQYF TGCGCCAGCAGCTTCCGAGCGGGAGAGGCCAACTCCTACGAGCAGTACTTC
TRBJ2-7 TRBD1 TRBV25-1 - CASSPHGQVSYEQYF TGTGCCAGCAGTCCCCACGGACAGGTCTCCTACGAGCAGTACTTC
TRBJ2-3 TRBD2 TRBV2 - CASSPLTSGTDTQYF TGTGCCAGCAGTCCTTTGACTAGCGGCACAGATACGCAGTATTTT
TRBJ2-6 - TRBV2 - CASSVGGSGANVLTF TGTGCCAGCAGTGTGGGAGGCTCTGGGGCCAACGTCCTGACTTTC
TRBJ1-2 - TRBV27 - CASSPIERGVNYGYTF TGTGCCAGCAGCCCGATTGAGCGGGGGGTTAACTATGGCTACACCTTC
TRBJ2-7 TRBD1 TRBV12-5 - CASGLFTGTGRDEQYF TGTGCTAGTGGTTTGTTTACCGGGACAGGGAGAGACGAGCAGTACTTC
TRBJ2-2 - TRBV7-2 once CASSLLANTGELFF TGTGCCAGCAGCTTACTGGCTAACACCGGGGAGCTGTTTTTT
TRBJ1-2 - TRBV7-2 - CASRPGVGADYGYTF TGTGCCAGCAGGCCGGGGGTAGGTGCTGACTATGGCTACACCTTC
TRBJ1-5 - TRBV19 - CASQTGYSNQPQHF TGTGCCTCCCAGACGGGATATAGCAATCAGCCCCAGCATTTT
TRBJ1-2 - TRBV7-9 - CASSLEGGEGYTF TGTGCCAGCAGCTTAGAGGGAGGAGAGGGCTACACCTTC
TRBJ2-1 TRBD2 TRBV6-5 - CASKGGSNEQFF TGTGCCAGCAAAGGCGGGAGCAATGAGCAGTTCTTC
TRBJ1-1 TRBD1 TRBV5-6 few CASTGGRTEAFF TGTGCCAGCACAGGGGGTAGGACTGAAGCTTTCTTT
TRBJ1-1 - TRBV3-1/TRBV3-2 - CASSQDGRGWNTEAFF TGTGCCAGCAGCCAAGATGGAAGGGGCTGGAACACTGAAGCTTTCTTT
TRBJ1-6 - TRBV6-6 - CASNSDRSSYNSPLHF TGTGCCAGCAACTCGGACAGAAGCTCCTATAATTCACCCCTCCACTTT
TRBJ1-2 TRBD1 TRBV19 - CVRIRDRGHYGYTF TGTGTGAGAATTCGGGACAGGGGGCACTATGGCTACACCTTC
TRBJ1-2 - TRBV15 - CATSRDSRGADGYTF TGTGCCACCAGCAGAGATTCTCGGGGGGCGGATGGCTACACCTTC
TRBJ1-1 - TRBV14 - CASSLPGGQENTEAFF TGTGCCAGCAGCCTTCCGGGAGGGCAGGAGAACACTGAAGCTTTCTTT
TRBJ1-2 - TRBV13 - CASSLGASSGSLNYGYTF TGTGCCAGCAGCTTAGGCGCATCGTCAGGGTCCCTTAACTATGGCTACACCTTC
TRBJ2-7 - TRBV18 few CASSPSVYEQYF TGTGCCAGCTCCCCTTCGGTCTACGAGCAGTACTTC
TRBJ2-3 - TRBV20-1 - CSASNSTDTQYF TGCAGTGCTAGTAACTCAACAGATACGCAGTATTTT
TRBJ2-2 TRBD2 TRBV5-4 - CASSPGLAGATGELFF TGTGCCAGCAGCCCGGGACTAGCGGGAGCAACCGGGGAGCTGTTTTTT
TRBJ1-1 - TRBV5-6 - CASSLAGAATSNTEAFF TGTGCCAGCAGCTTGGCTGGGGCGGCCACATCGAACACTGAAGCTTTCTTT
TRBJ2-3 TRBD1 TRBV18 - CASSPTQGAPPGTQYF TGTGCCAGCTCACCAACTCAGGGGGCGCCGCCGGGCACGCAGTATTTT
TRBJ1-6 - TRBV10-1 - CASMGREALNSPLHF TGCGCCAGCATGGGCAGGGAGGCCCTTAATTCACCCCTCCACTTT
TRBJ2-1 - TRBV3-1/TRBV3-2 - CASSQDSEQFF TGTGCCAGCAGCCAAGACAGTGAGCAGTTCTTC
TRBJ1-2 TRBD1 TRBV3-1/TRBV3-2 - CASGTGTGDRGYTF TGTGCCAGCGGTACCGGGACAGGGGATCGGGGCTACACCTTC
TRBJ1-1 TRBD1 TRBV19 many CASSFPRQGATEAFF TGTGCCAGTAGTTTCCCCCGACAGGGGGCCACTGAAGCTTTCTTT
TRBJ1-5 - TRBV28 - CASSLTGIRPQHF TGTGCCAGCAGTTTAACCGGGATAAGGCCCCAGCATTTT
TRBJ2-1 - TRBV27 - CASSGTSRGHEQFF TGTGCCAGCAGTGGGACTAGCAGGGGGCATGAGCAGTTCTTC
TRBJ2-3 - TRBV9 - CASSVHRESDTQYF TGTGCCAGCAGCGTACATCGGGAGTCAGATACGCAGTATTTT